These 5 T cell receptor beta chains were sequenced from one sample in a study of cytomegalovirus exposure and HLA in healthy donors. A multiplex PCR was run with 60 Vbeta primers and 13 Jbeta primers. Clones were read by immunoSEQ multiplex PCR, and TCRdb kept only the in-frame ones, dropping some. The table lists about 76,000 clones, roughly 76% of them singletons. Sequencing used PBMCs. These receptors were taken from a male donor in good health and CMV-seropositive.

J is TRBJ2-7 and V is TRBV5-1; 7 bases agree with TRBD2. Trimming at V came to 1 base and at J to 5 bases, leaving 6 bases not matched to a gene. Germline CDR1 is SGHRS and CDR2 is YFSETQ. The CDR3 sequence is 14 residues long. This CDR3 reads CASSLTAGFDEQYF. The CDR3 bases are TGCGCCAGCAGCTTGACAGCGGGATTCGACGAGCAGTACTTC.

The gene calls are TRBV7-8 and TRBJ2-7, with D possibly matching TRBD2 (5 bases). V lost 7 bases and J 5 bases, leaving 18 bases between the germline ends. The CDR3 is 14 amino acids. Germline CDR1 reads SGHVS; CDR2 reads FQNEAQ. Here the CDR3 DNA reads TGTGCCAGCACCAAAACCCGGGGATTGCACGAGCAGTACTTC. Amino acid sequence: CASTKTRGLHEQYF.

The chain combines TRBV27 with TRBJ2-5; maybe TRBD2 (5 bases). The DNA matches TRBJ2-7 better at its end, which makes the J call doubtful. Germline V gene lookup returns CDR1 MNHEY and CDR2 SMNVEV (reference sequence). The CDR3 sequence is 11 residues long. The CDR3, as DNA: TGTGCCAGCAGTGGAGGAGGCGAGCAGTACTTC. As protein: CASSGGGEQYF.

This clone has a single count. This sequence joins TRBV6-5 and TRBJ2-5, with TRBD1 identical over 10 bases. V lost 8 bases, J lost 4 bases, and 10 bases stayed unmatched. The CDR3 loop spans 15 amino acids. Germline V gene data show CDR1 as MNHEY and CDR2 as SVGAGI. Here the CDR3 reads CASWTGGFEGETQYF. The CDR3 nucleotides read TGTGCCAGCTGGACAGGGGGGTTTGAGGGAGAGACCCAGTACTTC.

This chain uses TRBV5-5 with TRBJ2-7; D call uncertain. With 0 bases removed from V and 0 bases from J, the gap between germline ends came to 4 bases. The CDR3 consists of 13 residues. Germline CDR1 and CDR2: SGHKS and YYEKEE (reference sequence). This CDR3 reads CASSLVNSYEQYF. The CDR3 bases are TGTGCCAGCAGCTTGGTAAACTCCTACGAGCAGTACTTC. Variable domain in full (rest from reference TRBV5-5 and TRBJ2-7): DAGVTQSPTHLIKTRGQQVTLRCSPISGHKSVSWYQQVLGQGPQFIFQYYEKEERGRGNFPDRFSARQFPNYSSELNVNALLLGDSALYLCASSLVNSYEQYFGPGTRLTVT.